This record covers a single T cell receptor (beta chain). Its antigen is undetermined. The data are from a study of shared clonotypes between healthy human individuals. Turning to the study itself: The plates for each donor numbered three CD4 naive, three CD4 memory, two CD8 naive and one CD8 memory. Overall study results and limits: Lower generation probabilities were found for non-shared clonotypes than for those shared by all four donors. Estimated richness was generally greater in naive than memory subsets.

This table comes from immunoSEQ multiplex PCR, and its TCRdb copy is limited to in-frame clones, with some not included. The table shows about 1.9 million clones, with 93% occurring only once. The V end was cut by 9 bases, the J end by 3 bases, with 9 bases between. The length of the CDR3 is 12 residues. CDR1 WNHNN and CDR2 SYGVQD come from the germline V gene (reference sequence). In the naive CD8 group, cells lacked CD45RO and were positively selected for CCR7, so terminally differentiated effector memory CD45RA+ cells were left out. Sequencing used naive CD8+ T cells from PBMCs. This clonotype was sampled from a man aged 18 to 35 in good health. Some clones in this sample may be carry-over from other donors' samples. The V call is TRBV10-1, the J call TRBJ1-5, with a tentative D call TRBD1 (6 bases). CDR3 protein: CARGQFNQPQHF. In DNA, the CDR3 is TGCGCCAGAGGACAGTTCAATCAGCCCCAGCATTTT.